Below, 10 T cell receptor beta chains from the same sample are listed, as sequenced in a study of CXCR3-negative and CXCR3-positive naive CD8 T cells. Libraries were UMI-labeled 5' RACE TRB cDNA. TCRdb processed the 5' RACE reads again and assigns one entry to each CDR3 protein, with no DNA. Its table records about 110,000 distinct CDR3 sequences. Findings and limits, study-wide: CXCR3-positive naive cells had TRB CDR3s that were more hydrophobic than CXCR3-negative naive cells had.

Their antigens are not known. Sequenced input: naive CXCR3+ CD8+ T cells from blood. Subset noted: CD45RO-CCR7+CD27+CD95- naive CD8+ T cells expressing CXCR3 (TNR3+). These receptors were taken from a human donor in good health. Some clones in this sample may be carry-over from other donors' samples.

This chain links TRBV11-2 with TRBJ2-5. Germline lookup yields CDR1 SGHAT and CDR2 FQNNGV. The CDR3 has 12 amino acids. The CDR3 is CASRTLQETQYF.

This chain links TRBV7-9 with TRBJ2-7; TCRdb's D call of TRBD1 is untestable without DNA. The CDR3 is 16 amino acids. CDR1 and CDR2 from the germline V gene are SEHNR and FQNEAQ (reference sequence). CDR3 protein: CASSIMPGQGFHEQYF.

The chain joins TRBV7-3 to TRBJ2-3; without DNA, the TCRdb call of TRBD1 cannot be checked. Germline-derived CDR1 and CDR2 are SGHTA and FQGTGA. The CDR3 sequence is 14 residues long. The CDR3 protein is CASTLAGKWDTQYF.

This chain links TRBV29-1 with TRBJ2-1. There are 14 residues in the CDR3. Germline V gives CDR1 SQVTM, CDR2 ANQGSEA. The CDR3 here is CSVESWNSYNEQFF.

CDR3 region: CSVEGGQAGETQYF. This chain joins TRBV29-1 and TRBJ2-5; no DNA is available, so the TRBD1 call from TCRdb remains unchecked. The CDR3 sequence is 14 residues long. Germline CDR1 is SQVTM and CDR2 is ANQGSEA.

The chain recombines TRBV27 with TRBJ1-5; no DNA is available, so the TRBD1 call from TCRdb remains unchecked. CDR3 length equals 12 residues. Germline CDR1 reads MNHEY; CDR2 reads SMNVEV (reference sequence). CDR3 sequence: CASNDRGQPQHF.

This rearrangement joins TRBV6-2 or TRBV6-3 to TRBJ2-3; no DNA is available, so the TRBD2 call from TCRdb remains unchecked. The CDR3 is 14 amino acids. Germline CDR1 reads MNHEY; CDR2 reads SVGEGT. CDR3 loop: CASTPTAGGDTQYF.

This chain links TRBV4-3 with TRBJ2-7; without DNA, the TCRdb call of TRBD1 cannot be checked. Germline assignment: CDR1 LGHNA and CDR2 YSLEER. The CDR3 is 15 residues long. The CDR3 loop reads CASSHGQGGPYEQYF.

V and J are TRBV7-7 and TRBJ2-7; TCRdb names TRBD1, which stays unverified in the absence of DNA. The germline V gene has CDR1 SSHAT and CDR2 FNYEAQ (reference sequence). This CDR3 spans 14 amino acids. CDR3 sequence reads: CASSSRGGNNEQYF. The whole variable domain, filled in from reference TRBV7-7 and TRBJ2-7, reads GAGVSQSPRYKVTKRGQDVTLRCDPISSHATLYWYQQALGQGPEFLTYFNYEAQPDKSGLPSDRFSAERPEGSISTLTIQRTEQRDSAMYRCASSSRGGNNEQYFGPGTRLTVT.

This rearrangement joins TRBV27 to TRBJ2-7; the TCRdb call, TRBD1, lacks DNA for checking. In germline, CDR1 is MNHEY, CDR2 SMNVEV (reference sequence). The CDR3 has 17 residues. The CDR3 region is CATHGVGGQTGFYEQYF.